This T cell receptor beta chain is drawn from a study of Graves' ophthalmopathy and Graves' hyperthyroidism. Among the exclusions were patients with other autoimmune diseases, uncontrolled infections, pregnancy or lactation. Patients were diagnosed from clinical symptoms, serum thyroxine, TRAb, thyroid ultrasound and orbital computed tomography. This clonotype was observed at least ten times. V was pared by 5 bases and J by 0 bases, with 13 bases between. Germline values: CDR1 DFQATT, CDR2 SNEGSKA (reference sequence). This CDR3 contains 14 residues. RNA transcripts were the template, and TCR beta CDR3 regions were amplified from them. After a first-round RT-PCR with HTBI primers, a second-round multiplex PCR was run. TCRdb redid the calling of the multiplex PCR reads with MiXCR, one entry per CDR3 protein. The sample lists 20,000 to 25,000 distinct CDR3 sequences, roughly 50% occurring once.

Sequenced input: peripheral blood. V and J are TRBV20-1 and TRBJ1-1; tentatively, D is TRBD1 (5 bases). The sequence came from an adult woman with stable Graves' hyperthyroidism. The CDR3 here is CSAFRESMNTEAFF. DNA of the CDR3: TGCAGTGCTTTCAGGGAAAGCATGAACACTGAAGCTTTCTTT.